The text below deals with one T cell receptor (beta chain). The data are from a study of T cell responses to AZD1222 COVID-19 vaccine. The trim removed 3 bases at V and 7 bases at J, leaving 3 bases unmatched. Germline V gene lookup returns CDR1 SGDLS and CDR2 YYNGEE. CDR3 size: 14 residues. Method: immunoSEQ multiplex PCR; TCRdb's copy keeps in-frame clones and lacks some. The sample lists 90,000 to 120,000 clones; around nine tenths were seen once. Sequences were derived from peripheral blood, sampled 28 days after the second AZD1222 dose. V and J are TRBV9 and TRBJ1-6, with 8 nucleotides matching TRBD1. This receptor was taken from an adult who received the AZD1222 COVID-19 vaccine. CDR3 sequence reads: CASSATGDNSPLHF. The CDR3 region has the DNA TGTGCCAGCAGCGCGACAGGGGACAATTCACCCCTCCACTTT. The entire variable domain, with the rest obtained from reference TRBV9 and TRBJ1-6, is as follows: DSGVTQTPKHLITATGQRVTLRCSPRSGDLSVYWYQQSLDQGLQFLIQYYNGEERAKGNILERFSAQQFPDLHSELNLSSLELGDSALYFCASSATGDNSPLHFGNGTRLTVT.